This T cell receptor (beta chain) was sequenced for a study of OX40 agonist ivuxolimab in advanced cancers. Assay: immunoSEQ multiplex PCR; the TCRdb copy retains only in-frame clones and omits some. The sample yields about 35,000 clones, around four fifths seen once. The V and J ends lost 4 bases and 5 bases respectively, with 15 bases between them. From germline, CDR1 is SGHDT and CDR2 YYEEEE. The CDR3 extends over 14 amino acids. The TCR was taken from an adult with an advanced solid tumor such as melanoma, head and neck, liver or kidney cancer. The source was CD4+ or CD8+ T cells sorted from blood, collected in a trial of the OX40 agonist ivuxolimab. The chain joins TRBV5-6 to TRBJ1-1; D may be TRBD1 (6 bases). The CDR3 DNA sequence: TGTGCCAGCAGCGATCCATGGGGGCAGACTGAAGCTTTCTTT. This gives the protein CASSDPWGQTEAFF. Using reference TRBV5-6 and TRBJ1-1 for the parts outside the CDR3, the full variable domain is DAGVTQSPTHLIKTRGQQVTLRCSPKSGHDTVSWYQQALGQGPQFIFQYYEEEERQRGNFPDRFSGHQFPNYSSELNVNALLLGDSALYLCASSDPWGQTEAFFGQGTRLTVV.